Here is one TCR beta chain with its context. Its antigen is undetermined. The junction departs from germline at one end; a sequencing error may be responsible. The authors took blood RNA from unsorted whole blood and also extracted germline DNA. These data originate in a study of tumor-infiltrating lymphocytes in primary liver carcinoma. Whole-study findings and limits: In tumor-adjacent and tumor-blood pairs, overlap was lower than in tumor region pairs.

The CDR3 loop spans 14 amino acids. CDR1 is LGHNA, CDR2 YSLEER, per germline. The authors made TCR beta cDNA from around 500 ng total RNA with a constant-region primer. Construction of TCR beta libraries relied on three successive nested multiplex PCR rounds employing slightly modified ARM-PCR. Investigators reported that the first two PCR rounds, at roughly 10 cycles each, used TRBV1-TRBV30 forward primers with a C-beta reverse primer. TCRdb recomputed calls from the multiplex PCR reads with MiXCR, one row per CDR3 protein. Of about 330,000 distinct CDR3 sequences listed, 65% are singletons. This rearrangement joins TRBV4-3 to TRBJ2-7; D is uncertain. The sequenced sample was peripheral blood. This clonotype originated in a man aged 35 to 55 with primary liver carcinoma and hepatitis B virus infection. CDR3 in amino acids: CASSQAPKYTEQYF. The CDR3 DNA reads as TGCGCCAGCAGCCAGGCCCCTAAGTACACCGAGCAATACTTC.